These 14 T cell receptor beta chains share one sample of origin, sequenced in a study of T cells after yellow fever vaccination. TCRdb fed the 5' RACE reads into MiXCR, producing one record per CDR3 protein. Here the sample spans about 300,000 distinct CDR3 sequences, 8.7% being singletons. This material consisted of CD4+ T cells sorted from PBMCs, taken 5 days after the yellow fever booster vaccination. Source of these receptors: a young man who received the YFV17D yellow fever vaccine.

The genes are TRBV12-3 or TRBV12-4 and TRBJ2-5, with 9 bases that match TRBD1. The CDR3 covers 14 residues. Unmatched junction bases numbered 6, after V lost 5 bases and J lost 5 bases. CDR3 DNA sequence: TGTGCCAGCAGTACCCGGGACAGGGCTGAGACCCAGTACTTC. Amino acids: CASSTRDRAETQYF.

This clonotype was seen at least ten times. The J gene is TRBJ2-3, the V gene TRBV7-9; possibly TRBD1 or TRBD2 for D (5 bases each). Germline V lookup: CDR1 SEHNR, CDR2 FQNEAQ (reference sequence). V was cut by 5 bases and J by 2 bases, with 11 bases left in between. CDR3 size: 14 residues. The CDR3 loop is CASSPGTFTDTQYF. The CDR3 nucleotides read TGTGCCAGCAGCCCTGGGACGTTCACAGATACGCAGTATTTT.

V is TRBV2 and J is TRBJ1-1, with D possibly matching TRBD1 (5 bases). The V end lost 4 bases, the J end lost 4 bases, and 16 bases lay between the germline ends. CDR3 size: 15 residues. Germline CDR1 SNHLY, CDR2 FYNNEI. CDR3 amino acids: CASSVAVAGGTEAFF. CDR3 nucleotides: TGTGCCAGCAGTGTTGCCGTCGCGGGGGGCACTGAAGCTTTCTTT.

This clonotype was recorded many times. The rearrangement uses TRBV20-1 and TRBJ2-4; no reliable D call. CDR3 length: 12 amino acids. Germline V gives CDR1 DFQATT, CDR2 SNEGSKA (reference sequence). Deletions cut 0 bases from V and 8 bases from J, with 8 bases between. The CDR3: CSAREAADIQYF. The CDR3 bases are TGCAGTGCTAGAGAGGCTGCTGACATTCAGTACTTC.

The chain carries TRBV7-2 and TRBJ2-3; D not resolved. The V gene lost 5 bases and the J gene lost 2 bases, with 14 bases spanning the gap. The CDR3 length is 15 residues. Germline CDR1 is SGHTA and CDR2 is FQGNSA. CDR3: CASSPTWANTDTQYF. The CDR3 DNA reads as TGTGCCAGCAGCCCGACTTGGGCCAACACAGATACGCAGTATTTT.

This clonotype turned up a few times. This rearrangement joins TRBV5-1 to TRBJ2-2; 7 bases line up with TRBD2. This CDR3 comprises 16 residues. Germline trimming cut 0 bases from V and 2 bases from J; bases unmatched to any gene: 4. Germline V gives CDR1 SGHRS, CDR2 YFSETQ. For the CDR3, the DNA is TGCGCCAGCAGCTTGGAAGGGACTATCAACACCGGGGAGCTGTTTTTT. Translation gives CASSLEGTINTGELFF.

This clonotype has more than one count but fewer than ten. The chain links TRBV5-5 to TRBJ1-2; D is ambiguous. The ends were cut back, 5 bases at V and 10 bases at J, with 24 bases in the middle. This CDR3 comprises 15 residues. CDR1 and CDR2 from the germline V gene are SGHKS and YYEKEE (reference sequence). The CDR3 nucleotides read TGTGCCAGCAGTCTTGCGGCCCAGGCCTTCACCCTCTACACCTTC. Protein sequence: CASSLAAQAFTLYTF.

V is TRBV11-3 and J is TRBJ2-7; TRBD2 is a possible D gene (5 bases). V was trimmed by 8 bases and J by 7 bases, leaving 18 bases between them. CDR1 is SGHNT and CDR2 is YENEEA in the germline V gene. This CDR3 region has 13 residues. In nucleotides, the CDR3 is TGTGCCAGCTGCCCCCGTGAGTCGGGAGAGCAGTACTTC. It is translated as CASCPRESGEQYF.

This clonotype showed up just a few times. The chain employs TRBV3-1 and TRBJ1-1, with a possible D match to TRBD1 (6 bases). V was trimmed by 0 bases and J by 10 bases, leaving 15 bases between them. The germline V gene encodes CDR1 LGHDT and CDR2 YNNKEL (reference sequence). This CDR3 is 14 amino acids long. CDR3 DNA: TGTGCCAGCAGCCAAGACTTTGGGGGCGCGCCAGCTTTCTTT. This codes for CASSQDFGGAPAFF.

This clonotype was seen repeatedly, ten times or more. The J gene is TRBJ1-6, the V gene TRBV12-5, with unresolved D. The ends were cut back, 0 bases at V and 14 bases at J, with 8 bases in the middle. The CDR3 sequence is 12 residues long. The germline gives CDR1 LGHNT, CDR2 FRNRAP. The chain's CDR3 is CASGLVGRTLHF. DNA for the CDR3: TGTGCTAGTGGTTTGGTAGGGAGAACCCTCCACTTT.

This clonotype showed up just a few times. The CDR3 nucleotides are TGTGCCAGCAGTTTGGGGGACCCCCGCTCTGGAAACACCATATATTTT. This sequence encodes CASSLGDPRSGNTIYF. The chain links TRBV12-3 or TRBV12-4 to TRBJ1-3, with D possibly being TRBD1 (5 bases). The ends were cut back, 3 bases at V and 0 bases at J, with 12 bases in the middle. This CDR3 comprises 16 residues.

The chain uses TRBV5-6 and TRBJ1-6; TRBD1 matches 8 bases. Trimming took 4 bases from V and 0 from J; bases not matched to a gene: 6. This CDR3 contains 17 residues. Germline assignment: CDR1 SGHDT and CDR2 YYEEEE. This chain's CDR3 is CASSLRTGSSYNSPLHF. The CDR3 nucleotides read TGTGCCAGCAGCCTCCGGACAGGGAGCTCCTATAATTCACCCCTCCACTTT.

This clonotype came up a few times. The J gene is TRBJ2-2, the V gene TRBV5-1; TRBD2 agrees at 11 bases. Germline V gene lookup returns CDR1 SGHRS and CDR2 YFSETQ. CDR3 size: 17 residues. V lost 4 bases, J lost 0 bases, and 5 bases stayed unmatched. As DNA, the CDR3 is TGCGCCAGCAGCCATAGCGGGGGGGGCTCGAACACCGGGGAGCTGTTTTTT. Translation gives CASSHSGGGSNTGELFF. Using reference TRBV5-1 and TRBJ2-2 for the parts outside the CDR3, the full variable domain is KAGVTQTPRYLIKTRGQQVTLSCSPISGHRSVSWYQQTPGQGLQFLFEYFSETQRNKGNFPGRFSGRQFSNSRSEMNVSTLELGDSALYLCASSHSGGGSNTGELFFGEGSRLTVL.

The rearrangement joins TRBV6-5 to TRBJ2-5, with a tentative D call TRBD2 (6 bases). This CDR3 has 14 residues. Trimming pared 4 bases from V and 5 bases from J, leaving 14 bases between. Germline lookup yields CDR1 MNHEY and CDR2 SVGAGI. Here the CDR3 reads CASSFRDSWETQYF. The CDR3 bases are TGTGCCAGCAGTTTTCGGGACTCGTGGGAGACCCAGTACTTC.